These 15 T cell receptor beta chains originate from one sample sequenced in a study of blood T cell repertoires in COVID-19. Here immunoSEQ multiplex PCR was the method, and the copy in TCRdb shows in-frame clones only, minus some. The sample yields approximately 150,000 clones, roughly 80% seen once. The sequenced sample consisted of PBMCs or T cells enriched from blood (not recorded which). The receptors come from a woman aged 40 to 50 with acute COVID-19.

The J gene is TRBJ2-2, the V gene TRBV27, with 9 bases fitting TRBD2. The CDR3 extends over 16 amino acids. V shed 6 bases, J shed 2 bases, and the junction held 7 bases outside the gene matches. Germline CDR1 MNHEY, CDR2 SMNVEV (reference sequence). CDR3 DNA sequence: TGTGCCAGCAGGAGCCCTAGCGGGGTTAACACCGGGGAGCTGTTTTTT. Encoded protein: CASRSPSGVNTGELFF.

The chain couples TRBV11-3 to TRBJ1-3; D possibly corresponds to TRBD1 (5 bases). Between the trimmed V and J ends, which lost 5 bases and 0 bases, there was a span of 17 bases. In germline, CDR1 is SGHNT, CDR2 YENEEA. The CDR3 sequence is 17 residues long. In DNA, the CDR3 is TGTGCCAGCAGCCCCGCGTGGGGCCGGAGCTCTGGAAACACCATATATTTT. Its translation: CASSPAWGRSSGNTIYF.

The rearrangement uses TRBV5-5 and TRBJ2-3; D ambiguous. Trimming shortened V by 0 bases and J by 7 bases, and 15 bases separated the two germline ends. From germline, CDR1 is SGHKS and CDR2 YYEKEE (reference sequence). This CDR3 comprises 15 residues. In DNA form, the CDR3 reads TGTGCCAGCAGCTTGGTTACTGACTCGCTGAATACGCAGTATTTT. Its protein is CASSLVTDSLNTQYF.

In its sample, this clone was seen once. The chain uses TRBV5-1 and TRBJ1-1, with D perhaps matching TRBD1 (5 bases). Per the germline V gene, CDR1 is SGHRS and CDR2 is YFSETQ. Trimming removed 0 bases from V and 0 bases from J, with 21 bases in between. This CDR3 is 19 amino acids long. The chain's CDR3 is CASSLGPPLGQGMNTEAFF. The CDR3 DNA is TGCGCCAGCAGCTTGGGGCCCCCCTTAGGTCAGGGCATGAACACTGAAGCTTTCTTT.

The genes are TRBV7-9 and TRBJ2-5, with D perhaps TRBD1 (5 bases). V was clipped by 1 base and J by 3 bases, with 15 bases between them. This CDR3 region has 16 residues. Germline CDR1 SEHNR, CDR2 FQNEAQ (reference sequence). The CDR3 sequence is CASSLGPQGDKETQYF. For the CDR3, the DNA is TGTGCCAGCAGCTTAGGGCCTCAGGGTGATAAAGAGACCCAGTACTTC.

CDR3 protein: CASSLDGGPYEQYF. CDR3 DNA: TGTGCCAGCAGCTTAGACGGGGGGCCCTACGAGCAGTACTTC. The genes are TRBV11-2 and TRBJ2-7; weak D call: TRBD2 (7 bases). Looked up from germline, CDR1 is SGHAT and CDR2 is FQNNGV. Trimming pared 0 bases from V and 2 bases from J, leaving 8 bases between. CDR3 size: 14 residues.

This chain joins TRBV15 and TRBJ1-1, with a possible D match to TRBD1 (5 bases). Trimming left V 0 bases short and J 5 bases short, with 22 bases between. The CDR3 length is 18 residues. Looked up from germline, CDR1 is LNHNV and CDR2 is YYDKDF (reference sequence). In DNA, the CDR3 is TGTGCCACCAGCAGAGATAATACAGGAGCGGGCCGTGGGACTGAAGCTTTCTTT. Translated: CATSRDNTGAGRGTEAFF.

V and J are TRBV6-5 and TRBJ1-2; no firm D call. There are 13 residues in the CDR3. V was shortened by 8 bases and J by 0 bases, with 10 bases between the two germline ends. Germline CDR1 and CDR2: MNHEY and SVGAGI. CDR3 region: CASLSVANYGYTF. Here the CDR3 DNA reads TGTGCCAGCCTGTCTGTAGCTAACTATGGCTACACCTTC.

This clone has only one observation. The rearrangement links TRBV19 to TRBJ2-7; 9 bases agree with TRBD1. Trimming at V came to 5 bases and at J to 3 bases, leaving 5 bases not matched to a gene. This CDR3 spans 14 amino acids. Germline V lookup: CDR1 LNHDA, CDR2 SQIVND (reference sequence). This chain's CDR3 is CASSARDRDYEQYF. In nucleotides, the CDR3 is TGTGCCAGTAGTGCCCGGGACAGGGACTACGAGCAGTACTTC.

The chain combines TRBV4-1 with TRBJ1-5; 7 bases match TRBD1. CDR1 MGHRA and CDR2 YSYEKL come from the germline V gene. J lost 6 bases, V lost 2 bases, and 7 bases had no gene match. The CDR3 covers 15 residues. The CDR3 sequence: CASSQSWTGGQPQHF. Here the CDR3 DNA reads TGCGCCAGCAGCCAATCCTGGACAGGAGGTCAGCCCCAGCATTTT.

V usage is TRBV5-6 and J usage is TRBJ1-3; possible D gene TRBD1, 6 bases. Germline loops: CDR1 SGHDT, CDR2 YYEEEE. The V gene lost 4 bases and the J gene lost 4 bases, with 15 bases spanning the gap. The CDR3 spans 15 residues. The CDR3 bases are TGTGCCAGCAGCGCCTCAGGGGAATCGGGAAACACCATATATTTT. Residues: CASSASGESGNTIYF.

CDR3 amino acids: CASSYGGVKETQYF. CDR3 in DNA: TGTGCCAGCAGTTACGGAGGCGTAAAAGAGACCCAGTACTTC. The V gene is TRBV6-5, the J gene TRBJ2-5, with D possibly TRBD2 on 5 matching bases. Per the germline V gene, CDR1 is MNHEY and CDR2 is SVGAGI. CDR3 length: 14 residues. V was pared by 2 bases and J by 3 bases, with 10 bases between.

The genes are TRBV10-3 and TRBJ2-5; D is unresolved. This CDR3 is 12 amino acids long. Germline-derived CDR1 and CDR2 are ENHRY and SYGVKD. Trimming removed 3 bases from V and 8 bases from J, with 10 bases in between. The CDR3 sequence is CAISDGTTTQYF. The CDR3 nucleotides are TGTGCCATCAGTGATGGCACCACCACCCAGTACTTC.

CDR3 loop: CASSQIGEGQFF. The CDR3, as DNA: TGTGCCAGCAGCCAAATAGGGGAGGGACAGTTCTTC. This chain uses TRBV3-1 (or the pseudogene TRBV3-2) with TRBJ2-1; 7 bases match TRBD2. The CDR3 has 12 residues. V trimming: 2 bases; J trimming: 13 bases; junction bases outside the gene matches: 5. Germline V CDR1 and CDR2: LGHDT, YNNKEL (reference sequence).

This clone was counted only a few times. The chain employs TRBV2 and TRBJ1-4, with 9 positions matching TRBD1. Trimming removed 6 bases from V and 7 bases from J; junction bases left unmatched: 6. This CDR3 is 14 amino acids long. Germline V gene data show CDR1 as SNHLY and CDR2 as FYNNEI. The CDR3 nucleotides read TGTGCCAGCAGAAGGGACAGGGATGGTGAAAAACTGTTTTTT. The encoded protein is CASRRDRDGEKLFF.